A selection of T cell receptor beta chains follows, all from one sample in a study of cytomegalovirus exposure and HLA in healthy donors. The assay was immunoSEQ multiplex PCR, and TCRdb's table has in-frame clones only and misses some. Among 100,000 or so clones listed, around 71% were seen once. Sequenced sample: PBMCs. The source of these receptors is a man aged 30-40 years in good health and CMV-seronegative. Both conserved end residues are part of each CDR3. The D gene is left open where the match is weak. Clone size is given for some rows only: seen once, a few or many times, or a class if the clone is expanded.

V gene	clone size	D gene	J gene	CDR3 length	CDR3 protein	CDR3 DNA
TRBV29-1	.	.	TRBJ2-7	14	CSAERVGHPYEQYF	TGCAGCGCTGAGCGCGTGGGGCATCCCTACGAGCAGTACTTC
TRBV10-2	.	.	TRBJ2-2	14	CASSPTWGAGELFF	TGCGCCAGCAGTCCAACTTGGGGGGCCGGGGAGCTGTTTTTT
TRBV29-1	.	TRBD1	TRBJ1-1	14	CSVGQGVMNTEAFF	TGCAGCGTCGGACAGGGGGTTATGAACACTGAAGCTTTCTTT
TRBV19	.	TRBD1	TRBJ2-5	16	CASSRLGQGRSETQYF	TGTGCCAGTAGTCGCCTTGGACAGGGACGTAGTGAGACCCAGTACTTC
TRBV30	.	.	TRBJ1-2	12	CAWIGGTEGYTF	TGTGCCTGGATAGGAGGGACGGAGGGCTACACCTTC
TRBV7-9	.	.	TRBJ2-6	15	CASSLAGAGANVLTF	TGTGCCAGCAGCTTAGCGGGAGCGGGGGCCAACGTCCTGACTTTC
TRBV6-6	.	TRBD1	TRBJ1-5	15	CASSPRQGRSQPQHF	TGTGCCAGCAGTCCCCGACAGGGAAGGAGTCAGCCCCAGCATTTT
TRBV29-1	.	TRBD1	TRBJ1-1	16	CSVEDRSRGAQTEAFF	TGCAGCGTTGAAGATCGGTCCAGGGGGGCACAAACTGAAGCTTTCTTT
TRBV5-1	.	TRBD1	TRBJ1-1	15	CASSLSDPTGTEAFF	TGCGCCAGCAGCTTGTCCGATCCGACAGGGACTGAAGCTTTCTTT
TRBV28	.	.	TRBJ2-7	15	CASSLTSYISYEQYF	TGTGCCAGCAGTTTAACTTCCTATATCTCCTACGAGCAGTACTTC
TRBV7-2	.	TRBD1	TRBJ1-2	13	CASSLGDRGGYTF	TGTGCCAGCAGCTTAGGAGACAGGGGTGGCTACACCTTC
TRBV27	.	TRBD1	TRBJ1-1	15	CASSPQKTGSPEAFF	TGTGCCAGCAGTCCCCAAAAGACAGGGAGTCCTGAAGCTTTCTTT
TRBV27	.	TRBD2	TRBJ2-1	14	CASSFGTSGNEQFF	TGTGCCAGCAGTTTTGGAACTAGCGGCAATGAGCAGTTCTTC
TRBV28	few	TRBD1	TRBJ1-5	14	CAGRRQGANQPQHF	TGTGCCGGCAGGCGACAGGGAGCGAATCAGCCCCAGCATTTT
TRBV7-6	.	.	TRBJ2-1	14	CASSLAEASDEQFF	TGTGCCAGCAGCTTAGCGGAGGCTAGCGATGAGCAGTTCTTC
TRBV5-4	few	.	TRBJ1-3	15	CASSSVQGSGNTIYF	TGTGCCAGCAGCTCTGTCCAGGGCTCTGGAAACACCATATATTTT
TRBV6-5	once	TRBD2	TRBJ2-7	16	CASSYGLAGGPDEQYF	TGTGCCAGCAGTTACGGCCTAGCGGGAGGGCCCGACGAGCAGTACTTC
TRBV7-6	.	.	TRBJ2-1	17	CASSLAYGGPSYNEQFF	TGTGCCAGCAGCTTAGCATACGGGGGGCCCTCCTACAATGAGCAGTTCTTC
TRBV7-9	.	TRBD1	TRBJ1-2	15	CASSLTGTGTMGYTF	TGTGCCAGCAGCTTAACCGGGACAGGGACTATGGGCTACACCTTC
TRBV30	.	TRBD1	TRBJ1-5	16	CAWSGSGTGVRQPQHF	TGTGCCTGGAGTGGATCCGGGACAGGGGTCCGCCAGCCCCAGCATTTT
TRBV7-2	.	TRBD1	TRBJ2-7	17	CASSPRGAGQGRYEQYF	TGTGCCAGCAGCCCACGTGGTGCGGGACAGGGACGTTACGAGCAGTACTTC
TRBV30	.	TRBD1	TRBJ1-1	14	CAWRMGQGSTEAFF	TGTGCCTGGAGGATGGGACAGGGGTCCACTGAAGCTTTCTTT
TRBV7-2	.	TRBD1	TRBJ2-1	17	CASSPHWGTGSYNEQFF	TGTGCCAGCAGCCCACACTGGGGGACAGGGTCCTACAATGAGCAGTTCTTC
TRBV6-6	.	.	TRBJ1-1	16	CASSYPTRTGNTEAFF	TGTGCCAGCAGTTACCCCACTAGGACGGGAAACACTGAAGCTTTCTTT
TRBV7-2	.	TRBD2	TRBJ2-7	17	CASSLARTSGSSYEQYF	TGTGCCAGCAGCTTAGCTCGGACTAGCGGGAGCTCCTACGAGCAGTACTTC
TRBV27	.	.	TRBJ1-2	13	CASRGQNNYGYTF	TGTGCCAGCAGGGGACAAAATAACTATGGCTACACCTTC
TRBV27	.	.	TRBJ1-2	15	CASSQDRHPFGGYTF	TGTGCCAGCAGTCAAGACAGGCACCCGTTCGGGGGCTACACCTTC
TRBV6-1	.	.	TRBJ1-5	12	CASNRDNQPQHF	TGTGCCAGCAACAGGGATAATCAGCCCCAGCATTTT
TRBV10-3	.	.	TRBJ1-2	14	CAISETGPTYGYTF	TGTGCCATCAGCGAGACAGGCCCAACCTATGGCTACACCTTC
TRBV30	few	TRBD2	TRBJ2-1	17	CAWSVVGAGGPYNEQFF	TGTGCCTGGAGTGTGGTAGGAGCGGGAGGTCCCTACAATGAGCAGTTCTTC
TRBV7-9	.	.	TRBJ1-4	14	CASSQNAQAGKLFF	TGTGCCAGCAGCCAAAATGCACAGGCTGGAAAACTGTTTTTT
TRBV11-3	few	.	TRBJ2-1	14	CASSPDSTYNEQFF	TGTGCCAGCAGCCCAGATAGCACCTACAATGAGCAGTTCTTC
TRBV7-9	.	TRBD1	TRBJ1-1	13	CASRDRANTEAFF	TGTGCCAGCAGGGACAGGGCGAACACTGAAGCTTTCTTT
TRBV21-1	.	.	TRBJ1-1	18	CASSKREMTGGGDTEAFF	TGTGCCAGCAGCAAACGGGAGATGACAGGGGGCGGGGACACTGAAGCTTTCTTT
TRBV5-1	.	.	TRBJ1-2	13	CASSSLGNYGYTF	TGCGCCAGCAGCTCACTCGGGAACTATGGCTACACCTTC
TRBV28	.	TRBD1	TRBJ1-2	12	CAGGGWGDGYTF	TGTGCCGGAGGGGGCTGGGGTGATGGCTACACCTTC
TRBV4-2	.	TRBD1	TRBJ1-4	19	CASSNPGTGGASTNEKLFF	TGTGCCAGCAGCAATCCCGGGACAGGGGGCGCGTCAACTAATGAAAAACTGTTTTTT
TRBV2	.	.	TRBJ1-1	17	CASSEPQATPMNTEAFF	TGTGCCAGCAGTGAACCACAGGCTACCCCAATGAACACTGAAGCTTTCTTT
TRBV27	.	TRBD1	TRBJ2-7	15	CASSFTGTGVYEQYF	TGTGCCAGCAGTTTTACCGGGACAGGGGTCTACGAGCAGTACTTC
TRBV27	.	.	TRBJ1-1	15	CASSAGSRGNTEAFF	TGTGCCAGCAGCGCCGGGAGCCGGGGGAACACTGAAGCTTTCTTT
TRBV19	once	.	TRBJ2-5	13	CASSSQDQETQYF	TGTGCCAGTAGTTCCCAGGACCAAGAGACCCAGTACTTC
TRBV27	.	TRBD1	TRBJ1-5	15	CASSSGTGGYQPQHF	TGTGCCAGCAGTTCCGGGACAGGGGGCTATCAGCCCCAGCATTTT
TRBV5-1	.	TRBD1	TRBJ1-3	15	CASSVQGADGNTIYF	TGCGCCAGCAGCGTACAGGGGGCGGATGGAAACACCATATATTTT
TRBV19	.	.	TRBJ2-6	17	CASSILGTGSGANVLTF	TGTGCCAGTAGTATTCTTGGTACCGGCTCTGGGGCCAACGTCCTGACTTTC
TRBV5-1	.	.	TRBJ2-3	15	CASSPWVASTDTQYF	TGCGCCAGCAGCCCGTGGGTAGCTAGCACAGATACGCAGTATTTT
TRBV30	.	TRBD1	TRBJ1-3	15	CAWSRQGAEGNTIYF	TGTGCCTGGAGTCGCCAGGGGGCTGAAGGAAACACCATATATTTT
TRBV19	.	TRBD1	TRBJ1-5	18	CASSISGQVKYSNQPQHF	TGTGCCAGTAGTATTTCCGGACAGGTGAAGTATAGCAATCAGCCCCAGCATTTT
TRBV7-9	.	TRBD1	TRBJ1-5	12	CSSQRGPQPQHF	TGTTCCAGCCAGAGGGGGCCTCAGCCCCAGCATTTT
TRBV5-1	.	TRBD1	TRBJ2-2	16	CASSRWDRGETGELFF	TGCGCCAGCAGTAGGTGGGACAGGGGAGAAACCGGGGAGCTGTTTTTT
TRBV10-3	.	.	TRBJ1-1	15	CAISPGTGINTEAFF	TGTGCCATCAGCCCAGGTACCGGAATAAACACTGAAGCTTTCTTT
TRBV7-3	.	.	TRBJ2-1	13	CASSSGLYNEQFF	TGTGCCAGCAGCTCGGGACTCTACAATGAGCAGTTCTTC
TRBV7-9	.	.	TRBJ1-1	13	CASSASKGSEAFF	TGTGCCAGCAGCGCATCCAAGGGGTCTGAAGCTTTCTTT
TRBV6-4	.	TRBD1	TRBJ2-3	14	CASSLGQSTDTQYF	TGTGCCAGCAGTTTGGGACAGAGCACAGATACGCAGTATTTT
TRBV5-6	few	.	TRBJ2-7	11	CASSLDREQYF	TGTGCCAGCAGCTTAGATCGGGAGCAGTACTTC
TRBV5-4	few	.	TRBJ1-1	14	CASRVGQVGTEAFF	TGTGCCAGCCGGGTGGGGCAGGTTGGAACTGAAGCTTTCTTT
TRBV29-1	.	TRBD1	TRBJ2-7	17	CSVGTGVLREDTYEQYF	TGCAGCGTAGGGACAGGGGTTTTGAGGGAGGACACCTACGAGCAGTACTTC